These 24 T cell receptor beta chains were all obtained from the same sample, sequenced in a study of T cells in Graves' hyperthyroidism and ophthalmopathy. RNA transcripts were the template for amplifying TCR beta CDR3 regions. The primer set for the first-round RT-PCR of the TCR CDR3 was HTBI. From the multiplex PCR reads, TCRdb called clonotypes with MiXCR, one entry per CDR3 protein. The sample records under 800,000 distinct CDR3 sequences, about 15% being singletons. The sample was blood. The origin of the receptors is a woman aged 18 to 35 with Graves' hyperthyroidism.

This clonotype was seen only a few times. CDR3 DNA sequence: TGTGCCAGCTCAGAGCTGGGCGCGAACACTGAAGCTTTCTTT. As protein: CASSELGANTEAFF. This sequence joins TRBV18 and TRBJ1-1; D is unclear. From germline, CDR1 is KGHSH and CDR2 LQKENI. This CDR3 spans 14 amino acids. V was clipped by 5 bases and J by 1 base, with 11 bases between them.

This clonotype was seen ten or more times. J is TRBJ1-1 and V is TRBV19; D call uncertain. The CDR3 length is 15 residues. The germline V gene has CDR1 LNHDA and CDR2 SQIVND (reference sequence). The V gene lost 10 bases and the J gene lost 0 bases, with 18 bases spanning the gap. CDR3 protein: CATTRTGYMNTEAFF. CDR3 DNA: TGTGCCACGACTCGGACCGGTTACATGAACACTGAAGCTTTCTTT.

This clonotype was seen many times. J is TRBJ2-2 and V is TRBV5-5, with TRBD2 identical over 9 bases. Germline V gene sequence: CDR1 SGHKS, CDR2 YYEKEE (reference sequence). J was trimmed by 5 bases and V by 4 bases; bases with no gene match: 12. CDR3 length equals 17 residues. As DNA, the CDR3 is TGTGCCAGCAGCGAGGTGCGGACTAGCGCGGGGACCGGGGAGCTGTTTTTT. It translates to CASSEVRTSAGTGELFF.

This clonotype showed up many times. The chain is built from TRBV5-6 and TRBJ2-7, with a possible D match to TRBD2 (5 bases). This CDR3 contains 14 residues. Looked up from germline, CDR1 is SGHDT and CDR2 is YYEEEE. The V end was cut by 1 base, the J end by 1 base, with 9 bases between. CDR3 protein: CASSLFPGSYEQYF. The CDR3 nucleotides are TGTGCCAGCAGCTTGTTTCCGGGGTCCTACGAGCAGTACTTC.

The V call is TRBV11-2, the J call TRBJ2-5; 7 nucleotides align to TRBD1. This CDR3 is 14 amino acids long. Germline V gene data show CDR1 as SGHAT and CDR2 as FQNNGV. V dropped 6 bases and J dropped 4; count of bases not matched to a gene: 8. The CDR3 nucleotides read TGTGCCAGCAGTGTAACGAACAGGGGAGAGACCCAGTACTTC. Protein: CASSVTNRGETQYF.

The chain recombines TRBV7-9 with TRBJ1-4; D gene uncertain. The CDR3 totals 15 residues. Germline-derived CDR1 and CDR2 are SEHNR and FQNEAQ (reference sequence). Trimming removed 2 bases at V and 7 bases at J, with 14 bases between. The CDR3 DNA is TGTGCCAGCAGCTTAAGTCTGAGAGGGTCTGAAAAACTGTTTTTT. Translating it yields CASSLSLRGSEKLFF.

Ten or more counts support this clonotype. The J gene is TRBJ1-1, the V gene TRBV4-2, with D hard to call. The V gene lost 1 base and the J gene lost 7 bases, with 16 bases spanning the gap. The CDR3 extends over 15 amino acids. Germline loops: CDR1 LGHNA, CDR2 YNFKEQ. CDR3 protein: CASSQVRTERSEAFF. CDR3 DNA: TGTGCCAGCAGCCAAGTAAGGACCGAACGGAGTGAAGCTTTCTTT.

This clonotype has only a few counts. The V call is TRBV6-1, the J call TRBJ1-2; 7 bases align to TRBD1. There are 13 residues in the CDR3. Per the germline V gene, CDR1 is MNHNS and CDR2 is SASEGT. J gave up 3 bases and V 11 bases, and 9 bases lay outside the gene matches. CDR3 loop: CAAARQGYYGYTF. In DNA, the CDR3 is TGTGCCGCAGCCCGACAGGGTTACTATGGCTACACCTTC.

The chain joins TRBV19 to TRBJ1-1, with D possibly matching TRBD1 (5 bases). V was clipped by 3 bases and J by 5 bases, with 25 bases between them. Germline-derived CDR1 and CDR2 are LNHDA and SQIVND (reference sequence). The CDR3 sequence is 18 residues long. The CDR3 DNA is TGTGCCAGTAGTATCGCCTCGGGGGTCTATCGAGCTGGGACTGAAGCTTTCTTT. Translated: CASSIASGVYRAGTEAFF.

This clonotype was counted at least ten times. This sequence joins TRBV3-1 and TRBJ2-1, with D possibly being TRBD2 (6 bases). Germline loops: CDR1 LGHDT, CDR2 YNNKEL (reference sequence). Trimming stripped 4 bases from V and 6 bases from J, with 13 bases between. The CDR3 extends over 14 amino acids. The CDR3 loop is CASSLWRAGNEQFF. The CDR3 coding sequence is TGTGCCAGCAGCCTTTGGAGGGCGGGCAATGAGCAGTTCTTC.

The chain joins TRBV25-1 to TRBJ2-1, with no clear D. The germline gives CDR1 MGHDK, CDR2 SYGVNS. The germline V and J ends were trimmed by 4 bases and 0 bases, with 7 bases remaining between them. The CDR3 runs to 14 residues. CDR3 coding DNA: TGTGCCAGCAGTGTCCACAACTCCTACAATGAGCAGTTCTTC. Its protein product is CASSVHNSYNEQFF. The whole variable domain, filled in from reference TRBV25-1 and TRBJ2-1, reads EADIYQTPRYLVIGTGKKITLECSQTMGHDKMYWYQQDPGMELHLIHYSYGVNSTEKGDLSSESTVSRIRTEHFPLTLESARPSHTSQYLCASSVHNSYNEQFFGPGTRLTVL.

At least ten counts were recorded for this clonotype. In nucleotides, the CDR3 is TGTGCCAGCTCCGATAGGGTAATGGTCACCGGGGAGCTGTTTTTT. As protein: CASSDRVMVTGELFF. The chain has TRBV6-1 and TRBJ2-2; no reliable D call. Looked up from germline, CDR1 is MNHNS and CDR2 is SASEGT. Trimming left V 8 bases short and J 4 bases short, with 17 bases between. This CDR3 comprises 15 residues.

There are many counts of this clonotype. The CDR3 sequence: CSARAGSTNIQYF. The CDR3 nucleotides read TGCAGTGCTCGAGCGGGGTCAACAAACATTCAGTACTTC. The chain uses TRBV20-1 and TRBJ2-4, with 7 positions matching TRBD2. Trimming cost V 5 bases and J 6 bases; bases outside gene matches: 7. This CDR3 region has 13 residues. Germline V CDR1 and CDR2: DFQATT, SNEGSKA (reference sequence).

This clonotype was detected ten times or more. V is TRBV7-9 and J is TRBJ1-1; tentative D call: TRBD1 (5 bases). Germline V lookup: CDR1 SEHNR, CDR2 FQNEAQ (reference sequence). This CDR3 region has 12 residues. V was pared by 8 bases and J by 1 base, with 8 bases between. The CDR3 coding sequence is TGTGCCAGCCAGGGTGCGAACACTGAAGCTTTCTTT. Encoded protein: CASQGANTEAFF.

This rearrangement joins TRBV29-1 to TRBJ2-7; TRBD2 matches at 7 bases. This CDR3 comprises 15 residues. The V and J ends lost 4 bases and 5 bases, in that order; junction bases with no gene match: 14. Germline V lookup: CDR1 SQVTM, CDR2 ANQGSEA. CDR3 region: CSVGFGGSRLDEQYF. CDR3 in DNA: TGCAGCGTTGGGTTCGGCGGGAGCCGTCTGGACGAGCAGTACTTC.

This clonotype was recorded at least ten times. The chain recombines TRBV5-1 with TRBJ2-3, with unresolved D. This CDR3 has 16 residues. Deletions cut 0 bases from V and 4 bases from J, with 15 bases between. CDR1 and CDR2 from the germline V gene are SGHRS and YFSETQ. CDR3 nucleotide sequence: TGCGCCAGCAGCTTGGCCCCGCAGTCCAGTCCAGATACGCAGTATTTT. This gives the protein CASSLAPQSSPDTQYF.

This chain joins TRBV20-1 and TRBJ1-4, with TRBD1 identical over 8 bases. Per germline, CDR1 DFQATT and CDR2 SNEGSKA (reference sequence). The CDR3 contains 16 residues. The V and J ends lost 3 bases and 7 bases, in that order; junction bases with no gene match: 13. The CDR3 is CSASGRGLRSGEKLFF. In DNA form, the CDR3 reads TGCAGTGCTAGTGGCAGGGGGCTTCGCAGCGGTGAAAAACTGTTTTTT.

V usage is TRBV4-1 and J usage is TRBJ2-3, with D unclear. The CDR3 sequence is 16 residues long. Germline CDR1 is MGHRA and CDR2 is YSYEKL. Trimming left V 3 bases short and J 2 bases short, with 15 bases between. Here the CDR3 DNA reads TGCGCCAGCAGCCACCCCCTGACAAGCCCCACAGATACGCAGTATTTT. This sequence encodes CASSHPLTSPTDTQYF.

The sample holds a few counts of this clonotype. The chain links TRBV6-5 to TRBJ2-2; TRBD1 aligns across 9 bases. V lost 6 bases to trimming and J lost 2 bases; unmatched junction nucleotides: 4. The CDR3 totals 15 residues. Germline CDR1 MNHEY, CDR2 SVGAGI. The CDR3 spells CASSADRGNTGELFF. The CDR3 DNA is TGTGCCAGCAGCGCGGACAGGGGAAACACCGGGGAGCTGTTTTTT.

This clonotype was observed many times. The chain couples TRBV3-1 to TRBJ2-1, with TRBD2 matching 9 bases. Per the germline V gene, CDR1 is LGHDT and CDR2 is YNNKEL (reference sequence). The CDR3 covers 16 residues. V was pared by 0 bases and J by 6 bases, with 6 bases of the junction left unmatched. The CDR3 reads CASSQDLAGIGNEQFF. In nucleotides, the CDR3 is TGTGCCAGCAGCCAAGATCTAGCGGGGATAGGCAATGAGCAGTTCTTC.

This clonotype was picked up a small number of times. J is TRBJ2-5 and V is TRBV7-9; D may be TRBD1 (6 bases). V shed 5 bases and J shed 4 bases, with 14 bases lying between them. This CDR3 is 14 amino acids long. CDR1 is SEHNR and CDR2 is FQNEAQ in the germline V gene (reference sequence). The CDR3 spells CASSRTEMLETQYF. In DNA form, the CDR3 reads TGTGCCAGCAGCCGGACAGAGATGCTAGAGACCCAGTACTTC.

The genes are TRBV7-2 and TRBJ2-1; D gene unclear. The V end was cut by 5 bases, the J end by 9 bases, with 14 bases between. CDR1 is SGHTA and CDR2 is FQGNSA in the germline V gene. The CDR3 consists of 13 residues. Here the CDR3 reads CASSPYGFGEQFF. In nucleotides, the CDR3 is TGTGCCAGCAGCCCCTACGGTTTCGGTGAGCAGTTCTTC.

This clonotype was found many times. This rearrangement joins TRBV20-1 to TRBJ1-5; TRBD1 agrees at 7 bases. V shed 6 bases, J shed 0 bases, and the junction held 5 bases outside the gene matches. In germline, CDR1 is DFQATT, CDR2 SNEGSKA (reference sequence). The CDR3 sequence is 14 residues long. CDR3 protein: CSASRGNSNQPQHF. CDR3 bases: TGCAGTGCGTCCAGGGGGAATAGCAATCAGCCCCAGCATTTT.

The V gene is TRBV20-1, the J gene TRBJ2-7; TRBD2 agrees at 9 bases. The length of the CDR3 is 13 residues. Germline CDR1 DFQATT, CDR2 SNEGSKA (reference sequence). With 4 bases clipped from V and 2 bases from J, the junction kept 3 bases outside the gene matches. CDR3 amino acids: CSATSGITYEQYF. The CDR3 nucleotides read TGCAGTGCTACTAGCGGGATCACCTACGAGCAGTACTTC.